These 18 T cell receptor beta chains share one sample of origin, sequenced in a study of cytomegalovirus exposure and HLA in healthy donors. The PCR used 60 Vbeta and 13 Jbeta primers. This table comes from immunoSEQ multiplex PCR, and its TCRdb copy is limited to in-frame clones, with some not included. Of around 150,000 clones in the sample, approximately 84% were seen once. Sequenced: PBMCs. The receptor source for this set is a male donor in good health and CMV-seropositive.

V is TRBV9 and J is TRBJ2-2; tentative D call: TRBD1 (6 bases). Deletions cut 3 bases from V and 4 bases from J, with 22 bases between. Germline CDR1 is SGDLS and CDR2 is YYNGEE. The CDR3 length is 18 residues. CDR3 region: CASSAPPGREGGTGELFF. The CDR3 DNA reads TGTGCCAGCAGCGCCCCCCCGGGTCGGGAAGGGGGCACCGGGGAGCTGTTTTTT.

This clone was seen only once. The chain carries TRBV6-5 and TRBJ2-1; D remains unclear. This CDR3 has 14 amino acids. From germline, CDR1 is MNHEY and CDR2 SVGAGI. V lost 2 bases and J 0 bases, leaving 5 bases between the germline ends. The CDR3 loop reads CASSYVSSYNEQFF. DNA for the CDR3: TGTGCCAGCAGTTACGTTAGCTCCTACAATGAGCAGTTCTTC.

This clone was seen only a few times. This rearrangement joins TRBV19 to TRBJ1-5, with a tentative D call TRBD1 (5 bases). The CDR3 extends over 15 amino acids. The germline V gene has CDR1 LNHDA and CDR2 SQIVND (reference sequence). The germline V and J ends were trimmed by 7 bases and 6 bases, with 19 bases remaining between them. CDR3 residues: CASTPREGRGQPQHF. The CDR3 DNA reads TGTGCCAGTACCCCAAGGGAGGGGCGAGGTCAGCCCCAGCATTTT.

This clone was counted only a few times. This sequence joins TRBV7-9 and TRBJ2-7; 9 bases match TRBD1. With 7 bases clipped from V and 5 bases from J, the junction kept 9 bases outside the gene matches. The CDR3 has 14 residues. The germline gives CDR1 SEHNR, CDR2 FQNEAQ (reference sequence). CDR3 protein: CASNSGQGWHEQYF. As DNA, the CDR3 is TGTGCCAGCAACTCAGGACAGGGGTGGCACGAGCAGTACTTC. Complete variable domain (other parts from reference TRBV7-9 and TRBJ2-7): DTGVSQNPRHKITKRGQNVTFRCDPISEHNRLYWYRQTLGQGPEFLTYFQNEAQLEKSRLLSDRFSAERPKGSFSTLEIQRTEQGDSAMYLCASNSGQGWHEQYFGPGTRLTVT.

This sequence joins TRBV11-1 and TRBJ2-3, with D tentatively TRBD2 (5 bases). The CDR3 is 15 amino acids. Trimming removed 5 bases from V and 1 base from J, with 13 bases in between. Germline values: CDR1 SGHAT, CDR2 FQDESV (reference sequence). CDR3 nucleotide sequence: TGTGCCAGCAGCCAGGACGGAGGTCGCACAGATACGCAGTATTTT. Translated: CASSQDGGRTDTQYF.

The chain carries TRBV19 and TRBJ1-4; TRBD1 might be the D (6 bases). Looked up from germline, CDR1 is LNHDA and CDR2 is SQIVND (reference sequence). The CDR3 runs 16 residues. Trimming cost V 1 base and J 0 bases, with 9 bases left between them. The CDR3 nucleotides are TGTGCCAGTAGTATAGCTAGGGGGACAACTAATGAAAAACTGTTTTTT. It specifies CASSIARGTTNEKLFF. The entire variable domain, with the rest obtained from reference TRBV19 and TRBJ1-4, is as follows: DGGITQSPKYLFRKEGQNVTLSCEQNLNHDAMYWYRQDPGQGLRLIYYSQIVNDFQKGDIAEGYSVSREKKESFPLTVTSAQKNPTAFYLCASSIARGTTNEKLFFGSGTQLSVL.

The chain combines TRBV25-1 with TRBJ2-2; D is possibly TRBD2 (5 bases). V lost 4 bases to trimming and J lost 4 bases, with 7 bases between them. Per the germline V gene, CDR1 is MGHDK and CDR2 is SYGVNS. The CDR3 covers 13 residues. CDR3 residues: CASSGGSTGELFF. CDR3 nucleotide sequence: TGTGCCAGCAGTGGAGGGAGCACCGGGGAGCTGTTTTTT. Full variable domain (remainder filled in from reference TRBV25-1 and TRBJ2-2): EADIYQTPRYLVIGTGKKITLECSQTMGHDKMYWYQQDPGMELHLIHYSYGVNSTEKGDLSSESTVSRIRTEHFPLTLESARPSHTSQYLCASSGGSTGELFFGEGSRLTVL.

This chain connects TRBV5-6 to TRBJ1-2; 7 bases fit TRBD1. CDR3 size: 15 residues. Germline V gene sequence: CDR1 SGHDT, CDR2 YYEEEE. V shed 5 bases, J shed 4 bases, and the junction held 11 bases outside the gene matches. CDR3 residues: CASRGWVGQFYGYTF. Written as DNA, the CDR3 is TGTGCCAGCAGGGGATGGGTGGGACAGTTCTATGGCTACACCTTC.

This clone has more than one count but fewer than ten. The chain employs TRBV29-1 and TRBJ1-1; D ambiguous. The CDR3 has 11 residues. Per the germline V gene, CDR1 is SQVTM and CDR2 is ANQGSEA. V was trimmed by 3 bases and J by 11 bases, leaving 13 bases between them. CDR3 nucleotides: TGCAGCGTTGAGGGAGGGTTCTCGGCTTTCTTT. This sequence encodes CSVEGGFSAFF.

This clone was seen a single time. The chain recombines TRBV7-2 with TRBJ2-7; 9 positions match TRBD2. The CDR3 has 17 residues. V lost 0 bases and J lost 3; bases outside the gene matches: 9. Germline CDR1 and CDR2: SGHTA and FQGNSA. CDR3 sequence (DNA): TGTGCCAGCAGCTTAGCGGTCCGCGGGGGGGAAAACTACGAGCAGTACTTC. Translation: CASSLAVRGGENYEQYF.

CDR3 region: CASSHYEKLFF. The CDR3 DNA reads TGTGCCAGCAGCCACTATGAAAAACTGTTTTTT. The chain joins TRBV28 to TRBJ1-4; D remains ambiguous. The CDR3 covers 11 residues. Per germline, CDR1 MDHEN and CDR2 SYDVKM. V was pared by 6 bases and J by 6 bases, with 5 bases between.

To note about this clone: Sequence at one end of the junction differs from germline and may be a read error. The gene calls are TRBV7-7 and TRBJ1-6, with D hard to call. The CDR3 is made up of 18 amino acids. Germline lookup yields CDR1 SSHAT and CDR2 FNYEAQ (reference sequence). The CDR3 DNA is TGTGCTAGCAGCCCTCCTCTCGGGGTCACAGCAGGTAATTCACCCCTCCACTTT. Its translation: CASSPPLGVTAGNSPLHF.

The V gene is TRBV6-1, the J gene TRBJ2-3, with D perhaps matching TRBD1 (6 bases). Per germline, CDR1 MNHNS and CDR2 SASEGT. Trimming left V 8 bases short and J 2 bases short, with 14 bases between. This CDR3 contains 14 residues. The CDR3 protein is CASHSGAFTDTQYF. The CDR3 DNA is TGTGCCAGCCACTCAGGGGCTTTCACAGATACGCAGTATTTT.

Note on this clone: The junction departs from germline at one end; a sequencing error may be responsible. This sequence joins TRBV7-7 and TRBJ2-5, with unresolved D. The CDR3 loop spans 13 amino acids. CDR1 SSHAT and CDR2 FNYEAQ come from the germline V gene (reference sequence). Written as DNA, the CDR3 is TGTGCTAGCAGCTTTCAAGTCGGAGAGACCCAGTACTTC. Its protein product is CASSFQVGETQYF.

This clone came up once. The J gene is TRBJ2-3, the V gene TRBV6-5, with TRBD1 matching over 10 bases. V shed 2 bases and J 5 bases; nucleotides not matched to a gene: 7. From germline, CDR1 is MNHEY and CDR2 SVGAGI. The CDR3 is 16 residues long. The CDR3 is CASSYRQGAYGDTQYF. CDR3 coding DNA: TGTGCCAGCAGTTACAGACAGGGGGCGTATGGAGATACGCAGTATTTT.

V and J are TRBV6-1 and TRBJ2-7; D ambiguous. This CDR3 is 13 amino acids long. Germline-derived CDR1 and CDR2 are MNHNS and SASEGT. V lost 4 bases and J 0 bases, leaving 7 bases between the germline ends. The CDR3 reads CASSVSPSYEQYF. In DNA, the CDR3 is TGTGCCAGCAGTGTAAGCCCCTCCTACGAGCAGTACTTC.

The gene calls are TRBV28 and TRBJ1-1; the match to TRBD1 covers 8 bases. The germline gives CDR1 MDHEN, CDR2 SYDVKM. With V trimmed by 2 bases and J by 6 bases, 8 bases remained unmatched. The CDR3 is 15 amino acids. The CDR3 nucleotides are TGTGCCAGCAGTTTAACCGGACAGGGACTCGCTGAAGCTTTCTTT. Encoded protein: CASSLTGQGLAEAFF.

This clone turned up a few times. This chain connects TRBV7-8 to TRBJ1-2; TRBD1 agrees at 7 bases. V shed 3 bases, J shed 3 bases, and the junction held 4 bases outside the gene matches. CDR1 and CDR2 from the germline V gene are SGHVS and FQNEAQ. The CDR3 loop spans 14 amino acids. The CDR3 protein is CASSFDDRDYGYTF. The CDR3 DNA sequence: TGTGCCAGCAGCTTCGACGACAGGGACTATGGCTACACCTTC.